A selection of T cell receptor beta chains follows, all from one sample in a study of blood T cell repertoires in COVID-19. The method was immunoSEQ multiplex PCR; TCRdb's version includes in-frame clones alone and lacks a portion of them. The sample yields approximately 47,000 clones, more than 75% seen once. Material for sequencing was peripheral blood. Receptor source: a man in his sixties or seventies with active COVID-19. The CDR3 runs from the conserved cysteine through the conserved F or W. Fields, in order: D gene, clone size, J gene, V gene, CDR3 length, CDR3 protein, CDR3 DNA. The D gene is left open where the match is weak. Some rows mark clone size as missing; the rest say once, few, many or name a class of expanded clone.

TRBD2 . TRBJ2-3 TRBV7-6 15 CASTKGGGARDTQYF TGTGCCAGCACAAAAGGCGGGGGGGCGAGAGATACGCAGTATTTT
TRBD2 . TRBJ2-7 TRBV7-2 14 CASSPGLAAYEQYF TGTGCCAGCAGCCCGGGACTAGCGGCCTACGAGCAGTACTTC
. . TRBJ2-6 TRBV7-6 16 CASIHREKTGANVLTF TGTGCCAGCATCCACAGGGAGAAGACCGGGGCCAACGTCCTGACTTTC
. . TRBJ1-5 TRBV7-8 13 CASSLVQGQPQHF TGTGCCAGCAGCTTAGTACAGGGACAGCCCCAGCATTTT
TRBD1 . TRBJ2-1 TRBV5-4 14 CASSQGQGYNEQFF TGTGCCAGCAGTCAGGGACAGGGCTACAATGAGCAGTTCTTC
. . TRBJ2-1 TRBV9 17 CASSVSRSAGSYNEQFF TGTGCCAGCAGCGTTTCCCGTAGTGCGGGCTCCTACAATGAGCAGTTCTTC
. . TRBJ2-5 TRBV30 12 CALWGGVETQYF TGTGCCCTCTGGGGGGGCGTAGAGACCCAGTACTTC
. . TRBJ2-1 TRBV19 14 CASSSYRVFNEQFF TGTGCCAGTAGTTCCTACAGGGTTTTCAATGAGCAGTTCTTC
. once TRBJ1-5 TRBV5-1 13 CASSSGSNQPQHF TGCGCCAGCAGCTCCGGTAGCAATCAGCCCCAGCATTTT
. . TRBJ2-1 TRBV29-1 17 CSVEQPPGGARWNEQFF TGCAGCGTTGAACAGCCCCCTGGCGGAGCGAGGTGGAATGAGCAGTTCTTC
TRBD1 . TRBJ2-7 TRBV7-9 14 CASSSPGQDYEQYF TGTGCCAGCAGTTCCCCGGGACAGGACTACGAGCAGTACTTC
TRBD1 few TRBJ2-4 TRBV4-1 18 CASSQARRDRGAKNIQYF TGCGCCAGCAGCCAAGCACGCCGGGACAGGGGAGCCAAAAACATTCAGTACTTC
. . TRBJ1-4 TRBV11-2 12 CASNRVGEKLFF TGTGCCAGCAACAGGGTGGGTGAAAAACTGTTTTTT
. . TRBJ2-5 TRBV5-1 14 CASSSSGVRETQYF TGCGCCAGCAGCTCGTCAGGGGTCCGAGAGACCCAGTACTTC
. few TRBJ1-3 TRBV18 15 CASSPAQVGGNTIYF TGTGCCAGCTCACCCGCGCAGGTTGGTGGCAACACCATATATTTT
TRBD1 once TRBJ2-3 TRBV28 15 CASTGDRSFTDTQYF TGTGCCAGCACAGGGGACAGGTCCTTCACAGATACGCAGTATTTT
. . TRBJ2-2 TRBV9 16 CASSPRGAVATGELFF TGTGCCAGCAGCCCCAGGGGGGCAGTAGCCACCGGGGAGCTGTTTTTT
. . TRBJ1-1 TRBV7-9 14 CASSTARQSTEAFF TGTGCCAGCAGCACCGCCCGACAGTCCACTGAAGCTTTCTTT
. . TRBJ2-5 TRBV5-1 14 CASSFSRLQETQYF TGCGCCAGCAGCTTTAGCAGACTACAAGAGACCCAGTACTTC
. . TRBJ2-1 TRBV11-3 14 CASAPSYVHNEQFF TGTGCCAGCGCCCCTAGCTACGTCCACAATGAGCAGTTCTTC
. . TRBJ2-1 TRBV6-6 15 CASRTGGISYNEQFF TGTGCCAGCAGGACTGGAGGGATCTCCTACAATGAGCAGTTCTTC
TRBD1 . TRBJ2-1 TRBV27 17 CASSLLNTGTGFGEQFF TGTGCCAGCAGTTTATTGAACACCGGGACAGGGTTCGGGGAGCAGTTCTTC
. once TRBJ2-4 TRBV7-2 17 CASSDPSQGWAKNIQYF TGTGCCAGCAGCGACCCCTCACAGGGTTGGGCCAAAAACATTCAGTACTTC
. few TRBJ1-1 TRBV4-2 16 CASSQVGGVANTEAFF TGTGCCAGCAGCCAAGTAGGCGGGGTCGCGAACACTGAAGCTTTCTTT
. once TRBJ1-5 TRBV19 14 CASSIGGPGQPQHF TGTGCCAGTAGTATAGGGGGGCCGGGGCAGCCCCAGCATTTT
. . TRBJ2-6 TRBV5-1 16 CASSPAGHTGANVLTF TGCGCCAGCAGCCCGGCGGGTCACACGGGGGCCAACGTCCTGACTTTC
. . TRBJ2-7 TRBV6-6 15 CASSAPGAGIDEQYF TGTGCCAGCAGTGCGCCGGGTGCCGGGATCGACGAGCAGTACTTC
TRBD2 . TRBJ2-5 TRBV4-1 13 CASSQATTGGQYF TGCGCCAGCAGCCAGGCTACAACGGGGGGCCAGTACTTC
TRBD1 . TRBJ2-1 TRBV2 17 CASSEFPGTGFYNEQFF TGTGCCAGCAGTGAATTTCCAGGGACAGGGTTTTATAATGAGCAGTTCTTC